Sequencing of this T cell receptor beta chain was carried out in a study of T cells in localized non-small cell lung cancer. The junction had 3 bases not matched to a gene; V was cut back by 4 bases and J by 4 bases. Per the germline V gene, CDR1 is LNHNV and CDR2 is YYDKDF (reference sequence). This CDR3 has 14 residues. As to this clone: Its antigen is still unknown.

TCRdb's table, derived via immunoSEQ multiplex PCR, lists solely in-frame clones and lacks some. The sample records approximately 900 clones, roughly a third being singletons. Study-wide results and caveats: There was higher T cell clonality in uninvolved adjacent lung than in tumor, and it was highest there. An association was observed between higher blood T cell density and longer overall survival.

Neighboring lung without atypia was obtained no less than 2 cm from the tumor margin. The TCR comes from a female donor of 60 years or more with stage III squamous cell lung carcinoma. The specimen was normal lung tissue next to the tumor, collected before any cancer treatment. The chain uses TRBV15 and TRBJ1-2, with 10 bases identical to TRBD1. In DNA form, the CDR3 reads TGTGCCACCAGCATGACAGGGGGCGCCTATGGCTACACCTTC. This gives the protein CATSMTGGAYGYTF.